This T cell receptor (beta chain) appears in the sequencing data of a study of blood T cell repertoires in COVID-19. Symptom resolution, clearance, or two negative PCRs marked the recovered donors of Cohort 3. This CDR3 region has 12 residues. Germline V gene data show CDR1 as SQVTM and CDR2 as ANQGSEA. Trimming took off 6 bases at V and 7 bases at J, with 13 bases between the two ends. Measured with immunoSEQ multiplex PCR; TCRdb has only the in-frame clones, and not every one. Here the sample spans 300,000 to 350,000 clones, 75% to 90% being singletons. The sequenced material came from PBMCs or T cells enriched from blood (not recorded which). The chain recombines TRBV29-1 with TRBJ2-1, with D possibly TRBD1 on 5 matching bases. This sequence was found in a man younger than 45 who had recovered from COVID-19. CDR3 in DNA: TGCAGCGTAAGACAGTCTTGGAATGAGCAGTTCTTC. Residues: CSVRQSWNEQFF.